This TCR beta chain was recorded in a study of a mutant IDH1 vaccine in newly diagnosed glioma. Overall study: Treated patients, approximately 60% male and 37.5% female, averaged 40.4 years of age.

Regarding this clone: Its antigen is still unknown.

The ends were cut back, 5 bases at V and 7 bases at J, with 14 bases in the middle. The CDR3 consists of 13 residues. The germline V gene has CDR1 SGHVS and CDR2 FQNEAQ. Described time point: week 47, end of study. A 20-mer mutant IDH1 peptide at 300 ug was injected subcutaneously with topical imiquimod. During weeks 1, 3, 5, 7, 11, 15, 19 and 23, patients received eight vaccinations. Sequencing was performed with immunoSEQ multiplex PCR; in TCRdb, only in-frame clones are kept and a portion is missing. The sample lists tens of thousands of clones; approximately 88% were seen once. The TCR sequence derives from a woman under 40 with glioma. Some clones in this sample may be carry-over from other donors' samples. The gene calls are TRBV7-8 and TRBJ1-2; no reliable D call. The material was PBMCs, obtained from a glioma patient whose treatment included an IDH1 peptide vaccine. CDR3 protein: CASSLEDFSGYTF. In DNA form, the CDR3 reads TGTGCCAGCAGCCTCGAAGACTTCTCTGGCTACACCTTC.